These 9 T cell receptor beta chains share one sample of origin, sequenced in a study of shared clonotypes between healthy human individuals. Positively selected for CCR7, the CD45RO-negative cells used as naive CD8 cells excluded terminally differentiated effector memory CD45RA+ cells. Measured with immunoSEQ multiplex PCR; TCRdb has only the in-frame clones, and not every one. This sample has over 2 million clones, with approximately 94% found just once. The material sequenced was naive CD8+ T cells sorted from blood. These TCRs come from a man aged 18-30 years in good health.

The chain is built from TRBV4-1 and TRBJ1-5; D not certain. Germline V lookup: CDR1 MGHRA, CDR2 YSYEKL. V was pared by 4 bases and J by 0 bases, with 19 bases between. This CDR3 contains 18 residues. This CDR3 reads CASSPGPEALYSNQPQHF. As DNA, the CDR3 is TGCGCCAGCAGCCCAGGACCCGAGGCCCTTTATAGCAATCAGCCCCAGCATTTT.

The chain is built from TRBV7-3 and TRBJ2-1; TRBD2 is a possible D gene (6 bases). Germline values: CDR1 SGHTA, CDR2 FQGTGA. The CDR3 runs 13 residues. Trimming took 4 bases from V and 6 from J, leaving 10 bases between them. For the CDR3, the DNA is TGTGCCAGCAGCTCATACGGGGGCAATGAGCAGTTCTTC. Translating gives CASSSYGGNEQFF.

The chain recombines TRBV5-5 with TRBJ1-3; D ambiguous. The CDR3 is 17 residues long. V was clipped by 4 bases and J by 2 bases, with 19 bases between them. Per the germline V gene, CDR1 is SGHKS and CDR2 is YYEKEE (reference sequence). CDR3 DNA: TGTGCCAGCAGCCATTGGTGGCCCCAGGTCACTGGAAACACCATATATTTT. It codes for CASSHWWPQVTGNTIYF.

As concerns this clone: Germline and junction disagree at one end, which may indicate a read error. The chain joins TRBV7-7 to TRBJ2-2; D not resolved. The CDR3 has 14 amino acids. Germline CDR1 SSHAT, CDR2 FNYEAQ (reference sequence). DNA for the CDR3: TGTGCTAGCAGCCCGGAAAGTCACACCGGGGAGCTGTTTTTT. Protein product: CASSPESHTGELFF.

The rearrangement uses TRBV28 and TRBJ2-2; weak D call: TRBD1 (6 bases). V lost 3 bases, J lost 7 bases, and 12 bases lay in between. The CDR3 runs 14 residues. Germline V CDR1 and CDR2: MDHEN, SYDVKM. The CDR3 nucleotides read TGTGCCAGCAGTTTGTCAGGGGAAGGCGGGGAGCTGTTTTTT. It encodes CASSLSGEGGELFF.

A note on this clone: In the same sample, other DNA sequences code for this CDR3. The rearrangement uses TRBV9 and TRBJ2-1, with a weak D call TRBD2 (6 bases). Looked up from germline, CDR1 is SGDLS and CDR2 is YYNGEE. V was shortened by 3 bases and J by 3 bases, with 7 bases between the two germline ends. This CDR3 is 13 amino acids long. CDR3 nucleotides: TGTGCCAGCAGCGGACTAGTCTACAATGAGCAGTTCTTC. It codes for CASSGLVYNEQFF.

The chain carries TRBV5-1 and TRBJ2-1, with TRBD2 matching 12 bases. CDR1 is SGHRS and CDR2 is YFSETQ in the germline V gene. CDR3 length: 16 residues. The V segment lost 0 bases and the J segment 10 bases; nucleotides outside the gene matches: 8. Written as DNA, the CDR3 is TGCGCCAGCAGCTTGGCGACCCTAGCGGGAGGGCCGGAGCAGTTCTTC. As protein: CASSLATLAGGPEQFF. Full variable domain (rest looked up from reference TRBV5-1 and TRBJ2-1): KAGVTQTPRYLIKTRGQQVTLSCSPISGHRSVSWYQQTPGQGLQFLFEYFSETQRNKGNFPGRFSGRQFSNSRSEMNVSTLELGDSALYLCASSLATLAGGPEQFFGPGTRLTVL.

Note on this clone: The identical CDR3 is also encoded by other nucleotide sequences in the sample. The genes are TRBV7-3 and TRBJ2-2; no reliable D call. Germline loops: CDR1 SGHTA, CDR2 FQGTGA. The CDR3 has 14 residues. V lost 3 bases to trimming and J lost 1 base, with 6 bases between them. The CDR3 sequence is CASSLGLNTGELFF. Written as DNA, the CDR3 is TGTGCCAGCAGCTTGGGGTTGAACACCGGGGAGCTGTTTTTT.

A single count supports this clone. This chain connects TRBV2 to TRBJ2-4, with no clear D. The CDR3 extends over 12 amino acids. V lost 10 bases to trimming and J lost 8 bases, with 15 bases between them. Germline V CDR1 and CDR2: SNHLY, FYNNEI. The DNA of the CDR3 is TGTGCCAACTTACCCCCCTCGGACATTCAGTACTTC. It is translated as CANLPPSDIQYF.